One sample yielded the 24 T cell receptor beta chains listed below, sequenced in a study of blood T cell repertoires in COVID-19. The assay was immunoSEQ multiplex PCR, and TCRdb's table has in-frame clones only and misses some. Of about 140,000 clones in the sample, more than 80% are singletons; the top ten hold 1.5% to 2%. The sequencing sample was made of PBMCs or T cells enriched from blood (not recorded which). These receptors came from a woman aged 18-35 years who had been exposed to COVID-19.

CDR3 coding DNA: TGCAGCGTGCGTCAGGGGGACTATGGCTACACCTTC. Translated, it gives CSVRQGDYGYTF. The V gene is TRBV29-1, the J gene TRBJ1-2; TRBD1 agrees at 7 bases. V trimming: 6 bases; J trimming: 3 bases; junction bases outside the gene matches: 4. The germline V gene encodes CDR1 SQVTM and CDR2 ANQGSEA. The CDR3 has 12 residues.

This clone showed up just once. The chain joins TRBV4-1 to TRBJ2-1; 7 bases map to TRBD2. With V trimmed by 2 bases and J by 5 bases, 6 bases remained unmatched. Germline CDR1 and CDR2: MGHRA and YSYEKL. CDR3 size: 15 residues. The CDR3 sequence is CASSQFAGADNEQFF. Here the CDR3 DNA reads TGCGCCAGCAGCCAATTCGCGGGAGCAGACAATGAGCAGTTCTTC.

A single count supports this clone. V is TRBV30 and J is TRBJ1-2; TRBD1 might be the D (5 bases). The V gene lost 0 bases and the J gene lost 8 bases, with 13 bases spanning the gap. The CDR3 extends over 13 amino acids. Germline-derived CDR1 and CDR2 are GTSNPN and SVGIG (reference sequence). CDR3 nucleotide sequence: TGTGCCTGGAGTGTAAGGCCGGGGGAAGGCTACACCTTC. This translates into CAWSVRPGEGYTF.

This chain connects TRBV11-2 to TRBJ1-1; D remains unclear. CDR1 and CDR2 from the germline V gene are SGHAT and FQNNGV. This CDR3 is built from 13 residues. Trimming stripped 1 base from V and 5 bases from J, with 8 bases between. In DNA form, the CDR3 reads TGTGCCAGCAGCTTAGGTACGGGGACTGAAGCTTTCTTT. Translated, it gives CASSLGTGTEAFF.

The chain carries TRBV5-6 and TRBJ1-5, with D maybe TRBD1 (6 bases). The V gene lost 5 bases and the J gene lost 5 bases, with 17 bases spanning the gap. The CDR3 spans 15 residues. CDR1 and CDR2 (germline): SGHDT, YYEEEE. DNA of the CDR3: TGTGCCAGCAGTCAGCAGGGGTCGCCGGATCAGCCCCAGCATTTT. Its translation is CASSQQGSPDQPQHF.

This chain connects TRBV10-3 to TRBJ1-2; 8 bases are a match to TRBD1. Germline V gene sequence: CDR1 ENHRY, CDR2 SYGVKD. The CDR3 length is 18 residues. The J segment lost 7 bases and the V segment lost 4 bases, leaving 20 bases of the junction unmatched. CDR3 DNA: TGTGCCATCAGTGCACGTGGACACCATCAACAGGGGGAGGTTGGCTACACCTTC. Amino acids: CAISARGHHQQGEVGYTF.

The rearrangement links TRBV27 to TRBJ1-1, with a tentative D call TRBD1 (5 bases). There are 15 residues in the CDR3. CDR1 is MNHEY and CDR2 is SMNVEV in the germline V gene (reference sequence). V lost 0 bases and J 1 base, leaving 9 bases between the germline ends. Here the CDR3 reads CASSLSFQGNTEAFF. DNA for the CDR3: TGTGCCAGCAGTTTATCTTTTCAGGGGAACACTGAAGCTTTCTTT.

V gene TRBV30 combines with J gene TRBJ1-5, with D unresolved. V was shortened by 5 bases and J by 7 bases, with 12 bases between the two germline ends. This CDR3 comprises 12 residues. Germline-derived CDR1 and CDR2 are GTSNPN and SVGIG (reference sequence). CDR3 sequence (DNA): TGTGCCTGGGTCGAAGCGGGACAGCCCCAGCATTTT. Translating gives CAWVEAGQPQHF.

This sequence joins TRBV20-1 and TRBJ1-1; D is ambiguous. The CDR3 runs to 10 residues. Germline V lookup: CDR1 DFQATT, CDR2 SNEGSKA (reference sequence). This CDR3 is CRAGGLEAFF. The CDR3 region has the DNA TGCAGGGCTGGTGGACTTGAAGCTTTCTTT.

For the CDR3, the DNA is TGTGCCAGCAGCGTAGAGAGCGGGAGGGCCGGTGAGCAGTTCTTC. It specifies CASSVESGRAGEQFF. The chain is built from TRBV9 and TRBJ2-1, with 10 positions matching TRBD2. The CDR3 contains 15 residues. The V gene end was trimmed by 0 bases and the J gene end by 9 bases; junction bases not matched to a gene: 6. Germline CDR1 and CDR2: SGDLS and YYNGEE.

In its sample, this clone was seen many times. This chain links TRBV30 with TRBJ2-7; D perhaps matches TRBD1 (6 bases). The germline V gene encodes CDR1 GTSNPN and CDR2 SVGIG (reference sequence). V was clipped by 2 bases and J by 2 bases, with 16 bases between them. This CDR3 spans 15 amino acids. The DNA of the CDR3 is TGTGCCTGGAGTCTAAGACAGGCTGGCACCTACGAGCAGTACTTC. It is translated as CAWSLRQAGTYEQYF.

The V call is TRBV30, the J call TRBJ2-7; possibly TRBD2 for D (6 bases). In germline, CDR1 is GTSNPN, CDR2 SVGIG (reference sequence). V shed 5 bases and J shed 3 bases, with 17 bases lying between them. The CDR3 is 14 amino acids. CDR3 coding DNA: TGTGCCTGGCCCAGGGCGGGGAAAAACTACGAGCAGTACTTC. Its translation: CAWPRAGKNYEQYF.

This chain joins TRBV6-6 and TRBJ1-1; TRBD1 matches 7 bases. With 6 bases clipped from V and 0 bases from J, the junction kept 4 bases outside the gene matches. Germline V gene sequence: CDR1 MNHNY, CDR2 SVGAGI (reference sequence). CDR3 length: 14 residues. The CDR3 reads CASSLDRVNTEAFF. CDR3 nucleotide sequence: TGTGCCAGCAGCCTTGACAGGGTGAACACTGAAGCTTTCTTT.

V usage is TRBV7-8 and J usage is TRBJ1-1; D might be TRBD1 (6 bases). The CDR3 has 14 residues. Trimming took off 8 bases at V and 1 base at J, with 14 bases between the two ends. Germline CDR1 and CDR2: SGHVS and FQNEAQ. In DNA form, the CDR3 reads TGTGCCAGCTCACTGGAACAGGGGAACACTGAAGCTTTCTTT. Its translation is CASSLEQGNTEAFF.

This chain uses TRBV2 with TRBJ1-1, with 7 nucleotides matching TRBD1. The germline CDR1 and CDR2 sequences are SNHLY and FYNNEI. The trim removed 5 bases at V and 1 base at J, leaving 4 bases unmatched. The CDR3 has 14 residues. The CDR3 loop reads CASSPTGKNTEAFF. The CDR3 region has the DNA TGTGCCAGCAGTCCGACAGGGAAGAACACTGAAGCTTTCTTT. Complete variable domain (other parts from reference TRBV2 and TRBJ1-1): EPEVTQTPSHQVTQMGQEVILRCVPISNHLYFYWYRQILGQKVEFLVSFYNNEISEKSEIFDDQFSVERPDGSNFTLKIRSTKLEDSAMYFCASSPTGKNTEAFFGQGTRLTVV.

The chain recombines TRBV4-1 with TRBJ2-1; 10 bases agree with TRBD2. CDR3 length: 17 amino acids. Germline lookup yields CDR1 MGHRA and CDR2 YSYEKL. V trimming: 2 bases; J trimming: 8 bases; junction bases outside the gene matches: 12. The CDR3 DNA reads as TGCGCCAGCAGCCAAACCGGACTAGCGGAGCTTAGAGATGAGCAGTTCTTC. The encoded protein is CASSQTGLAELRDEQFF.

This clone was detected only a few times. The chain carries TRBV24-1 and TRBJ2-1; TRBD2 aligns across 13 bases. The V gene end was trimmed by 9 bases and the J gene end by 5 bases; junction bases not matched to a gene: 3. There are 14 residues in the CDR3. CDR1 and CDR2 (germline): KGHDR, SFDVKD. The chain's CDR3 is CATELAGGDNEQFF. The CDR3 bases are TGTGCCACCGAACTAGCGGGAGGGGACAATGAGCAGTTCTTC.

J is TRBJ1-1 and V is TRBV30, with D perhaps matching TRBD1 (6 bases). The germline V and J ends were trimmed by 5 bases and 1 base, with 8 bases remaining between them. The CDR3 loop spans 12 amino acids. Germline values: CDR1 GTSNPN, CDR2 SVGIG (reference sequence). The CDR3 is CAWDRPNTEAFF. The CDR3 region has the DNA TGTGCCTGGGACAGGCCGAACACTGAAGCTTTCTTT.

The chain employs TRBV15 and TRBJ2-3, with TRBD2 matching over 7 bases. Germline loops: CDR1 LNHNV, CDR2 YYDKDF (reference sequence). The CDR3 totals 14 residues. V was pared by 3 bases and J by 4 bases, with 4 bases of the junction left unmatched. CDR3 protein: CATSRGEGPDTQYF. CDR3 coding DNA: TGTGCCACCAGCAGGGGGGAGGGGCCAGATACGCAGTATTTT.

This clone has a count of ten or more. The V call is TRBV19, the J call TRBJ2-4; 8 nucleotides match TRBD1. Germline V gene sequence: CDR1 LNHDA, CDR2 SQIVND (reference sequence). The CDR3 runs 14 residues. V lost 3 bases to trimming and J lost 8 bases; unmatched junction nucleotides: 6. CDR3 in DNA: TGTGCCAGTAGTATCTCAGGGGGCAGGGACATTCAGTACTTC. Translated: CASSISGGRDIQYF.

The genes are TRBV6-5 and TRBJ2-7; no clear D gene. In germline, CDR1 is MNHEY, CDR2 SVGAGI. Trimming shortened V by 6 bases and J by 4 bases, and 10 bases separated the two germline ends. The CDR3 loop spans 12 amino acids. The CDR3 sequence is CASRGQTYEQYF. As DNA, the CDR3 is TGTGCCAGCAGAGGTCAGACTTACGAGCAGTACTTC.

The CDR3 region is CASSLTSGSQSTQYF. CDR3 sequence (DNA): TGTGCCAGCAGCCTGACTAGCGGGAGTCAAAGTACGCAGTATTTT. The gene calls are TRBV11-1 and TRBJ2-3; 12 bases agree with TRBD2. The CDR3 runs 15 residues. CDR1 SGHAT and CDR2 FQDESV come from the germline V gene (reference sequence). V trimming: 5 bases; J trimming: 8 bases; junction bases outside the gene matches: 8.

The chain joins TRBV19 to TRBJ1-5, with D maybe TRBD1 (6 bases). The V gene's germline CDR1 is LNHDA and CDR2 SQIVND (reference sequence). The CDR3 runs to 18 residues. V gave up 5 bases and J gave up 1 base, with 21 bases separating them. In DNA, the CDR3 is TGTGCCAGTAGTCGGACCCCCGGACAGACTTTAAGCAATCAGCCCCAGCATTTT. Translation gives CASSRTPGQTLSNQPQHF. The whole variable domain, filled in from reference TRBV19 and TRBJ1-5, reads DGGITQSPKYLFRKEGQNVTLSCEQNLNHDAMYWYRQDPGQGLRLIYYSQIVNDFQKGDIAEGYSVSREKKESFPLTVTSAQKNPTAFYLCASSRTPGQTLSNQPQHFGDGTRLSIL.

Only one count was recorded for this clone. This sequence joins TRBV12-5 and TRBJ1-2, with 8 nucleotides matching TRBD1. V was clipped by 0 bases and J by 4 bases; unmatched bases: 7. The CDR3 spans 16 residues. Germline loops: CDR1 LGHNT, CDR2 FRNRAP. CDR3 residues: CASGLVSGTGVYGYTF. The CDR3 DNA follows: TGTGCTAGTGGTTTGGTATCCGGGACAGGTGTCTATGGCTACACCTTC.